The entry below gives a single T cell receptor (beta chain) sequence along with its context. This sample stems from a study of blood T cell repertoires in COVID-19. Some clones are missing from TCRdb's copy, which holds only in-frame ones; the method was immunoSEQ multiplex PCR. Seen here are 75,000 to 100,000 clones, roughly four fifths observed once, and the top ten hold more than 5.5%. The CDR3 is made up of 15 amino acids. Germline CDR1 reads MNHNY; CDR2 reads SVGAGI (reference sequence). V shed 6 bases and J 4 bases; nucleotides not matched to a gene: 10. The sequencing sample was made of peripheral blood. The sequence derives from a middle-aged man with active or convalescent COVID-19. The rearrangement joins TRBV6-6 to TRBJ2-5; 8 bases agree with TRBD2. The CDR3 is CASSPGTRTAETQYF. In nucleotides, the CDR3 is TGTGCCAGCAGCCCCGGGACTAGAACTGCAGAGACCCAGTACTTC.